The TCR beta chain under discussion was sequenced for a study of blood T cell repertoires in COVID-19. Across the study: Samples of COVID-19 (acute and convalescent) were obtained from the United States, Italy and Spain. The cDNA or gDNA used as material had been derived from T cells, B-cell-depleted T cells, or PBMCs.

The V gene's germline CDR1 is SEHNR and CDR2 FQNEAQ (reference sequence). CDR3 length: 15 residues. Trimming took off 6 bases at V and 0 bases at J, with 13 bases between the two ends. In the authors' methods: Reference gene primer amplification in the assay estimated nucleated cell counts. The repertoire was sequenced with immunoSEQ multiplex PCR; TCRdb's copy has only in-frame clones and lacks some. The V and J calls and clone size were taken over from that table, and D and trimming were inferred from the DNA. The table lists about 55,000 clones, around nine tenths of them singletons, with approximately 6.2% in the top ten.

The source material was peripheral blood. This chain joins TRBV7-9 and TRBJ2-3, with TRBD2 as a possible D gene (7 bases). This receptor was taken from a man aged 35 to 55 with acute or convalescent COVID-19. The CDR3, as DNA: TGTGCCAGCAGTGAAGCGGGACACAGCACAGATACGCAGTATTTT. Protein sequence: CASSEAGHSTDTQYF. The entire variable domain, with the rest obtained from reference TRBV7-9 and TRBJ2-3, is as follows: DTGVSQNPRHKITKRGQNVTFRCDPISEHNRLYWYRQTLGQGPEFLTYFQNEAQLEKSRLLSDRFSAERPKGSFSTLEIQRTEQGDSAMYLCASSEAGHSTDTQYFGPGTRLTVL.